These T cell receptor beta chains were read from a single sample in a study of radiotherapy plus CTLA-4 blockade in lung cancer. Clones were read by immunoSEQ multiplex PCR, and TCRdb kept only the in-frame ones, dropping some. The data show tens of thousands of clones, around 86% seen once. The source material was peripheral blood, sampled from a patient treated with radiotherapy plus ipilimumab. These TCRs come from a human donor with non-small cell lung cancer that progressed on radiotherapy plus ipilimumab. Both conserved end residues are part of each CDR3. Each record gives: clone size, V gene, J gene, D gene, CDR3 DNA, CDR3 protein. The D gene is left open where the match is weak. Clone size is given for some rows only: seen once, a few or many times, or a class if the clone is expanded.

>.|TRBV30|TRBJ1-1|.
TGTGCCTGGAACAGGGTCCCTAACACTGAAGCTTTCTTT
CAWNRVPNTEAFF
>.|TRBV7-2|TRBJ1-2|.
TGTGCCAGCAGCTTAGCTGAAACTATCGGCTACACCTTC
CASSLAETIGYTF
>.|TRBV7-2|TRBJ2-1|TRBD2
TGTGCCAGCAGCCACCCCGGGAGGGAGCAGTTCTTC
CASSHPGREQFF
>.|TRBV7-2|TRBJ2-2|.
TGTGCCAGCAGCTTAACTGTCGGGGAGCTGTTTTTT
CASSLTVGELFF
>.|TRBV2|TRBJ1-6|.
TGTGCCAGCAGTGAAGGGGGGGACGTATCGAGCTCCTATAATTCACCCCTCCACTTT
CASSEGGDVSSSYNSPLHF
>few|TRBV6-6|TRBJ2-2|.
TGTGCCAGCTTAGGGGGGTGGAGCACCGGGGAGCTGTTTTTT
CASLGGWSTGELFF
>.|TRBV27|TRBJ1-5|.
TGTGCCACCCGACAGACTTTCAATCAGCCCCAGCATTTT
CATRQTFNQPQHF
>.|TRBV7-3|TRBJ2-2|TRBD1
TGTGCCAGCAGCCGACAGGGATCCGGGGAGCTGTTTTTT
CASSRQGSGELFF
>once|TRBV5-1|TRBJ2-7|.
TGCGCCAGCAGCAACTCCTACGAGCAGTACTTC
CASSNSYEQYF
>once|TRBV5-1|TRBJ2-7|TRBD1
TGCGCCAGCAGAACCGGGACAGTCGACTACGAGCAGTACTTC
CASRTGTVDYEQYF
>.|TRBV30|TRBJ2-7|TRBD2
TGTGCCTGGAGTGAGGGGACTATGGGGACCTACGAGCAGTACTTC
CAWSEGTMGTYEQYF
>.|TRBV5-8|TRBJ2-7|.
TGTGCCAGCTCCCCCTACGAGCAGTACTTC
CASSPYEQYF
>.|TRBV19|TRBJ2-1|TRBD2
TGTGCCAGTAGTATAAGGTCTGGTGCAGGGAGGGGCAATGAGCAGTTCTTC
CASSIRSGAGRGNEQFF
>.|TRBV30|TRBJ2-7|.
TGTGCCTGGAGTCCCACAGGGAGAAGGTACGAGCAGTACTTC
CAWSPTGRRYEQYF
>.|TRBV5-1|TRBJ2-5|TRBD2
TGCGCCAGCAGCCTCCCCCTCGGAGCGGGAATTGAGACCCAGTACTTC
CASSLPLGAGIETQYF
>.|TRBV2|TRBJ1-5|.
TGTGCCAGCAGTGAACTTGGGGGTGGGCAGCCCCAGCATTTT
CASSELGGGQPQHF
>.|TRBV5-4|TRBJ2-3|TRBD2
TGTGCCAGCAGCACCCCACTAGCGGGGGGCCTTGGTACGCAGTATTTT
CASSTPLAGGLGTQYF
>.|TRBV28|TRBJ1-5|TRBD1
TGTGCCAGCAGTTCCTCCGGACAGGTTTATCAGCCCCAGCATTTT
CASSSSGQVYQPQHF
>.|TRBV7-9|TRBJ2-5|TRBD2
TGTGCCAGCAGCTCTTTAGCGGGGGGGCCCCCAGAGACCCAGTACTTC
CASSSLAGGPPETQYF
>few|TRBV5-1|TRBJ2-7|.
TGCGCCAGCAGCTTGGCCACAGGGGAGCAGTACTTC
CASSLATGEQYF
>.|TRBV29-1|TRBJ1-5|.
TGCAGCGGTGGGGAGGGTCGCGCTCAGCCCCAGCATTTT
CSGGEGRAQPQHF
>once|TRBV2|TRBJ1-2|.
TGTGCCAGCAGTGACCCGGGGACCTATGGCTACACCTTC
CASSDPGTYGYTF
>.|TRBV4-3|TRBJ1-2|TRBD1
TGCGCCAGTAAAGGACAGGGGGCTGATGGCTACACCTTC
CASKGQGADGYTF
>.|TRBV7-2|TRBJ1-1|.
TGTGCCAGCAGCTTAGGAGGGGCGGGACTCAGAAACACTGAAGCTTTCTTT
CASSLGGAGLRNTEAFF
>.|TRBV2|TRBJ2-2|.
TGTGCCAGCAGTGATCCCGGGGACACCGGGGAGCTGTTTTTT
CASSDPGDTGELFF
>once|TRBV7-3|TRBJ2-3|.
TGTGCCAGCAGCTTCGGTGCGGGTAGCACAGATACGCAGTATTTT
CASSFGAGSTDTQYF
>.|TRBV11-3|TRBJ2-3|TRBD1
TGTGCCAGCAGCTTAGGCCGGGACAGGGGGAGTGGAGATACGCAGTATTTT
CASSLGRDRGSGDTQYF
>.|TRBV28|TRBJ1-5|.
TGTGCCAGCAGTTTAAGGTCCCCGGGCAATCAGCCCCAGCATTTT
CASSLRSPGNQPQHF